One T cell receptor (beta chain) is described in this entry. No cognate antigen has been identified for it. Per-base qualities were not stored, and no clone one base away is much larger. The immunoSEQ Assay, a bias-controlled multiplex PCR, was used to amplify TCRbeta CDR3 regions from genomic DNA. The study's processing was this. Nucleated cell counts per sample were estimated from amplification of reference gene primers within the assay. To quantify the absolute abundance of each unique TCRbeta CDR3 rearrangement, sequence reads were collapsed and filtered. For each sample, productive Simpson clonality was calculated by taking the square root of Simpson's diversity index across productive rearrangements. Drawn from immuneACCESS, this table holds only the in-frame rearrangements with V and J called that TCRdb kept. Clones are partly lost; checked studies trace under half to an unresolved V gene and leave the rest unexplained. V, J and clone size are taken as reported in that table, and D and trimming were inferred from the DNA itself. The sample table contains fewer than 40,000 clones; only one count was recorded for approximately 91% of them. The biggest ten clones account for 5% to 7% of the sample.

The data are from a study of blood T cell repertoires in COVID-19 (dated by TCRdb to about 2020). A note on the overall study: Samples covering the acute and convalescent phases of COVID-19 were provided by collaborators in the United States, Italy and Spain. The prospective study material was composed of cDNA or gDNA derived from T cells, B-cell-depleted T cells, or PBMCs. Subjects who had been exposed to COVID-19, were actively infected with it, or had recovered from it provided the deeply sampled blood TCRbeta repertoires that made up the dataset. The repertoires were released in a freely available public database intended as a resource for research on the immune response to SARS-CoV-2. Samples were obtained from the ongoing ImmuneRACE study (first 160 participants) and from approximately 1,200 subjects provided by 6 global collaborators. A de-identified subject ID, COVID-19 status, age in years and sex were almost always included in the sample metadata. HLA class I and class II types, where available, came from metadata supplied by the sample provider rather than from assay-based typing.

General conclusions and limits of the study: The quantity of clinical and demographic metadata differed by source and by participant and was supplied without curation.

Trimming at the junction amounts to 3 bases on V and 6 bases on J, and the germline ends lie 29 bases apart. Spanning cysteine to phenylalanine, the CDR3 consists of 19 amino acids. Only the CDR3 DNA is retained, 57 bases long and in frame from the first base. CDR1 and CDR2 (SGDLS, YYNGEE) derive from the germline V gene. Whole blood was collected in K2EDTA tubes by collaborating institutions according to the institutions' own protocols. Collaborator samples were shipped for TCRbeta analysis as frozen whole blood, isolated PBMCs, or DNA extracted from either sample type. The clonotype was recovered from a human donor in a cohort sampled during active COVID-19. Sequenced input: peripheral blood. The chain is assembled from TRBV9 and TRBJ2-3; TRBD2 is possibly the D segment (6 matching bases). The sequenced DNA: TGTGCCAGCAGCGCCCCGAGGTCCCTGGGGCCAAGAGGGAGGGATACGCAGTATTTT. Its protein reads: CASSAPRSLGPRGRDTQYF. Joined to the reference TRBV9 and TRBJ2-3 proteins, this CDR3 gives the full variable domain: DSGVTQTPKHLITATGQRVTLRCSPRSGDLSVYWYQQSLDQGLQFLIQYYNGEERAKGNILERFSAQQFPDLHSELNLSSLELGDSALYFCASSAPRSLGPRGRDTQYFGPGTRLTVL.